In its sample, the clone carrying this T cell receptor beta chain was seen many times. Its target is not known. The ends were cut back, 6 bases at V and 0 bases at J, with 10 bases in the middle. The CDR3 extends over 14 amino acids. CDR1 SGHRS and CDR2 YFSETQ come from the germline V gene. The data originate from a study of CD8 T cells in ankylosing spondylitis. Study-level findings and limits: A motif of fewer than ten highly homologous TCR beta variants was seen as apparently characteristic of ankylosing spondylitis blood.

TCRdb fed the 5' RACE reads into MiXCR, producing one record per CDR3 protein. The sample holds fewer than 550,000 distinct CDR3 sequences, over 4% seen once. The origin of this receptor is a male donor with ankylosing spondylitis. V and J are TRBV5-1 and TRBJ2-1; no clear D. Material: blood, either unsorted or a sorted T cell fraction (not recorded which). The CDR3 DNA is TGCGCCAGCACCCCAGAGAGCTCCTACAATGAGCAGTTCTTC. Its translation is CASTPESSYNEQFF.